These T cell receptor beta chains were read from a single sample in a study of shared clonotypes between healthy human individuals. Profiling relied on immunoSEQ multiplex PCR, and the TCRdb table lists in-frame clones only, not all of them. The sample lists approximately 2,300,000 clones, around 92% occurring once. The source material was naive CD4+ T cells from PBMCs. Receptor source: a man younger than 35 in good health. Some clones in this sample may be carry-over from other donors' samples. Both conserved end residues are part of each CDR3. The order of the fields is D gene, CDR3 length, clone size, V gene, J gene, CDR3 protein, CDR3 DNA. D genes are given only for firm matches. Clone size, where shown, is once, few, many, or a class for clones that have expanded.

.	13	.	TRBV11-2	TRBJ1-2	CASSLFGDHGYTF	TGTGCCAGCAGCCTCTTTGGAGACCATGGCTACACCTTC
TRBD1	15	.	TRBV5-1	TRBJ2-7	CASSPRDRGSHEQYF	TGCGCCAGCAGCCCCCGGGACAGGGGATCCCACGAGCAGTACTTC
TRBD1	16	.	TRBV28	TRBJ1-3	CASRTPGQISGNTIYF	TGTGCCAGCAGGACGCCGGGACAGATCTCTGGAAACACCATATATTTT
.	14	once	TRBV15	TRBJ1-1	CATSRKVEKVEAFF	TGTGCCACCAGCAGAAAAGTCGAGAAAGTTGAAGCTTTCTTT
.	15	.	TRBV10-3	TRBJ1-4	CAISARMGLGEKLFF	TGTGCCATCAGTGCCCGCATGGGGCTCGGGGAAAAACTGTTTTTT
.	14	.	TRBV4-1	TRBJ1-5	CASSWAGPNQPQHF	TGCGCCAGCAGCTGGGCAGGCCCCAATCAGCCCCAGCATTTT
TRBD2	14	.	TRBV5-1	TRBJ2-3	CASSLLAGPDTQYF	TGCGCCAGCAGCTTGCTAGCGGGCCCAGATACGCAGTATTTT
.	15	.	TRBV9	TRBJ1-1	CASSVAPTGGIEAFF	TGTGCCAGCAGCGTAGCCCCGACAGGAGGGATTGAAGCTTTCTTT
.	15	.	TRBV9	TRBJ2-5	CASSVDGNTKETQYF	TGTGCCAGCAGCGTAGATGGGAATACAAAAGAGACCCAGTACTTC
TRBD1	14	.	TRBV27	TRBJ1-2	CASSWDREIGGYTF	TGTGCCAGCAGTTGGGACAGGGAAATCGGTGGCTACACCTTC
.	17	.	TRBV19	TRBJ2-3	CASSIGGVVILGDTQYF	TGTGCCAGTAGTATAGGGGGCGTCGTGATCTTGGGAGATACGCAGTATTTT
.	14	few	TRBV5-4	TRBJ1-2	CASRTQGRHYGYTF	TGTGCCAGCAGGACGCAGGGGCGACACTATGGCTACACCTTC
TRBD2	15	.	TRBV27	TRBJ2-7	CATYKFGEGTYEQYF	TGTGCCACCTATAAGTTTGGGGAGGGAACCTACGAGCAGTACTTC
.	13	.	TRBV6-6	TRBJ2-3	CASSYRDTDTQYF	TGTGCCAGCAGTTACCGCGACACAGATACGCAGTATTTT